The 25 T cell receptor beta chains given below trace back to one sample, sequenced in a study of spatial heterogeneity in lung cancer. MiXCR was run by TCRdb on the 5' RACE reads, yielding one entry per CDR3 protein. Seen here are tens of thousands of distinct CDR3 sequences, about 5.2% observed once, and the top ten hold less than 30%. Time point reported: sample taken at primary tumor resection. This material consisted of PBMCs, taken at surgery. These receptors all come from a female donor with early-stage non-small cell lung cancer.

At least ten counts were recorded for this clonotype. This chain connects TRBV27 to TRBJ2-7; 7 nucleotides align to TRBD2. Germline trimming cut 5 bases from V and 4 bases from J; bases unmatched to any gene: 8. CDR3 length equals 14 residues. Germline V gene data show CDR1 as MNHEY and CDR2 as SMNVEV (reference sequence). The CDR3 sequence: CASSPLGGMYEQYF. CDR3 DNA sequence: TGTGCCAGCAGTCCTCTGGGGGGGATGTACGAGCAGTACTTC.

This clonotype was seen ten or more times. The DNA for the CDR3 is TGTGCCAGCAGCCAAGTCCCGGACGGTTACACCGGGGAGCTGTTTTTT. It codes for CASSQVPDGYTGELFF. The chain couples TRBV14 to TRBJ2-2; the D is unclear. Looked up from germline, CDR1 is SGHDN and CDR2 is FVKESK. The V gene lost 1 base and the J gene lost 3 bases, with 12 bases spanning the gap. The CDR3 loop spans 16 amino acids.

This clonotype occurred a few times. Here the CDR3 reads CSARVGAGLGTPQHF. The CDR3 coding sequence is TGCAGTGCTAGAGTCGGGGCCGGTCTAGGAACGCCCCAGCATTTT. The V gene is TRBV20-1, the J gene TRBJ1-5; D might be TRBD1 (5 bases). This CDR3 contains 15 residues. The germline V gene encodes CDR1 DFQATT and CDR2 SNEGSKA (reference sequence). Trimming removed 1 base from V and 9 bases from J, with 19 bases in between.

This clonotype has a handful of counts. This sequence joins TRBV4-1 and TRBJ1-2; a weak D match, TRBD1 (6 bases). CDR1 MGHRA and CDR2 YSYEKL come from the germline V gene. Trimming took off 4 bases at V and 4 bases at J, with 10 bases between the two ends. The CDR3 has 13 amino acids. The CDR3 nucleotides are TGCGCCAGCAGCCGTGGACAGACCTATGGCTACACCTTC. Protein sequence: CASSRGQTYGYTF.

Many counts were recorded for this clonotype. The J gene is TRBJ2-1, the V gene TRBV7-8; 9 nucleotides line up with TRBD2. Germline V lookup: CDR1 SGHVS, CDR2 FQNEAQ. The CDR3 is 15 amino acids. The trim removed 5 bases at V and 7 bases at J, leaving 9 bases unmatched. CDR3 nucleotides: TGTGCCAGCAGCCCGCGGGGGGGCCTGGGGAATGAGCAGTTCTTC. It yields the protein CASSPRGGLGNEQFF.

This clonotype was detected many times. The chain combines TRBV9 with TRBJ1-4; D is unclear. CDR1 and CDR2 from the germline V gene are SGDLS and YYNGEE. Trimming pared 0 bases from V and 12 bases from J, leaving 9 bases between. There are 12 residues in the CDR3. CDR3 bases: TGTGCCAGCAGCGTAGCGTTTGGGGAACTGTTTTTT. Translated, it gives CASSVAFGELFF.

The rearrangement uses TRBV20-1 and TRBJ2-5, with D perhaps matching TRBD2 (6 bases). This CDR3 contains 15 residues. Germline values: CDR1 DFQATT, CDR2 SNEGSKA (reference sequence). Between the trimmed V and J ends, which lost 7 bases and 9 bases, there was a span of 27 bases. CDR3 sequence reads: CSVRRGGVEVSPQYF. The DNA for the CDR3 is TGCAGTGTCAGACGTGGCGGGGTCGAGGTGTCTCCCCAGTACTTC.

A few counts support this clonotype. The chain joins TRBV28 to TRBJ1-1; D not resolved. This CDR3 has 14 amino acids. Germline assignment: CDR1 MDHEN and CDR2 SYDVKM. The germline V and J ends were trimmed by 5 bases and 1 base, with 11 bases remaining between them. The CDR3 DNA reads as TGTGCCAGCAGTGAGTATCCCGGGAACACTGAAGCTTTCTTT. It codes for CASSEYPGNTEAFF.

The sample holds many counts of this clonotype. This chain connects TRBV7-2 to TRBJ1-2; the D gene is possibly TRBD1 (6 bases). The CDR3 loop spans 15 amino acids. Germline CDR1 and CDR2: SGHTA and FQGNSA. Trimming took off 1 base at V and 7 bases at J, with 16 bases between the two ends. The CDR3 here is CASSLGGTPRSGYTF. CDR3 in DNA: TGTGCCAGCAGCTTAGGGGGGACACCAAGAAGTGGCTACACCTTC.

The CDR3: CASSPTSLGQVHEQYF. CDR3 nucleotides: TGCGCCAGCAGCCCTACGAGCCTAGGGCAGGTCCACGAGCAGTACTTC. The rearrangement uses TRBV5-1 and TRBJ2-7, with D hard to call. The ends were cut back, 4 bases at V and 5 bases at J, with 22 bases in the middle. The CDR3 consists of 16 residues. CDR1 is SGHRS, CDR2 YFSETQ, per germline.

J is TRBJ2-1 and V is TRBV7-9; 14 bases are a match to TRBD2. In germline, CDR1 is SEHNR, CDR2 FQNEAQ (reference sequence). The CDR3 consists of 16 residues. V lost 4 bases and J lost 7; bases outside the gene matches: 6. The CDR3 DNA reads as TGTGCCAGCAGCTCCGGACTAGCGGGGGGCGGGAATGAGCAGTTCTTC. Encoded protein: CASSSGLAGGGNEQFF.

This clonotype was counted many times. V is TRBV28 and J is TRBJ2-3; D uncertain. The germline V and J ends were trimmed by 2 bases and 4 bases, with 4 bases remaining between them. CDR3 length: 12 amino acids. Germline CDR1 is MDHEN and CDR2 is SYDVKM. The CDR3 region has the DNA TGTGCCAGCAGTTTACAGGCAGATACGCAGTATTTT. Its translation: CASSLQADTQYF.

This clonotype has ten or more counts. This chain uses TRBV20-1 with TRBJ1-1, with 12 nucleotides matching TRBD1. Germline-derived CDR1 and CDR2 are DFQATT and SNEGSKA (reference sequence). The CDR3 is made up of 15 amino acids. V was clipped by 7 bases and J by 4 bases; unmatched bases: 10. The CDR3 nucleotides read TGCAGTGTTCCGGGACAGGGGGCCGGGAGCACTGAAGCTTTCTTT. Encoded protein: CSVPGQGAGSTEAFF.

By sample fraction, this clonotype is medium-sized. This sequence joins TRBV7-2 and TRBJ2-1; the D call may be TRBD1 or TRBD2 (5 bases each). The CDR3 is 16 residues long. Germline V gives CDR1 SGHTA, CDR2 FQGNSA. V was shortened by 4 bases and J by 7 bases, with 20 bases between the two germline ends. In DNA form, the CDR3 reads TGTGCCAGCAGCTCATGGGCCGGGGCCAGGTGGAATGAGCAGTTCTTC. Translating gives CASSSWAGARWNEQFF.

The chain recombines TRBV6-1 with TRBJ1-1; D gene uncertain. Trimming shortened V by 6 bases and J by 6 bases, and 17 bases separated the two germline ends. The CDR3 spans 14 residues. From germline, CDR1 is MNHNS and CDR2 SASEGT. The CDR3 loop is CASSAVAGFAEAFF. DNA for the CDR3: TGTGCCAGCAGCGCGGTGGCCGGATTCGCTGAAGCTTTCTTT.

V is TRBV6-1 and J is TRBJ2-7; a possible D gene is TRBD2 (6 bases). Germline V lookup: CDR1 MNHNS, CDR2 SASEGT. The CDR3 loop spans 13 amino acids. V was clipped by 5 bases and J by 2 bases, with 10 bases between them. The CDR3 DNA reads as TGTGCCAGCAGTTGGGACTCGCCCTACGAGCAGTACTTC. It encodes CASSWDSPYEQYF.

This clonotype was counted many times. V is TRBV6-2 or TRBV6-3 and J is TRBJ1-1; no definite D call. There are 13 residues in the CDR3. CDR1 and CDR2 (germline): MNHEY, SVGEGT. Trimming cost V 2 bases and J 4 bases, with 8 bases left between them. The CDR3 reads CASSYSGATEAFF. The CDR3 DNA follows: TGTGCCAGCAGTTACAGTGGAGCCACTGAAGCTTTCTTT.

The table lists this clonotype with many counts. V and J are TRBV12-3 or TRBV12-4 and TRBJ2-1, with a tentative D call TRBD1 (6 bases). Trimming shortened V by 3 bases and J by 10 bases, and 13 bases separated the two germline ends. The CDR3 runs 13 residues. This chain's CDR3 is CASSFRQAEEQFF. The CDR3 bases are TGTGCCAGCAGTTTCAGACAGGCTGAAGAGCAGTTCTTC.

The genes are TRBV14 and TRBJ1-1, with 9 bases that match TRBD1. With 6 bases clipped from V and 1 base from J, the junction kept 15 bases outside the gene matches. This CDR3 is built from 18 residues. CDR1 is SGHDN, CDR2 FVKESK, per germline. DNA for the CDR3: TGTGCCAGCAGTCAACATAACAGGGGGCCGAAAACGAACACTGAAGCTTTCTTT. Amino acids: CASSQHNRGPKTNTEAFF.

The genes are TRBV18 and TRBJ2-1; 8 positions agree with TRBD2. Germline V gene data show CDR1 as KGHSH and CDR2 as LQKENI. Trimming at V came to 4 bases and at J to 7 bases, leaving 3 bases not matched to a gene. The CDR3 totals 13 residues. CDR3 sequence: CASSLGLGNEQFF. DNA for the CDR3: TGTGCCAGCTCACTGGGACTAGGTAATGAGCAGTTCTTC. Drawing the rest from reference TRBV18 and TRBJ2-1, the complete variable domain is NAGVMQNPRHLVRRRGQEARLRCSPMKGHSHVYWYRQLPEEGLKFMVYLQKENIIDESGMPKERFSAEFPKEGPSILRIQQVVRGDSAAYFCASSLGLGNEQFFGPGTRLTVL.

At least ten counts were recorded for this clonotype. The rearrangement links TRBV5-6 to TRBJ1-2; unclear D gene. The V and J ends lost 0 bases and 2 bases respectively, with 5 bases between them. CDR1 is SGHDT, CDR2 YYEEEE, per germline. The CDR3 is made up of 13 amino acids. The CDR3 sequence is CASSLDRNYGYTF. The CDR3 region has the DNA TGTGCCAGCAGCTTGGACCGGAACTATGGCTACACCTTC.

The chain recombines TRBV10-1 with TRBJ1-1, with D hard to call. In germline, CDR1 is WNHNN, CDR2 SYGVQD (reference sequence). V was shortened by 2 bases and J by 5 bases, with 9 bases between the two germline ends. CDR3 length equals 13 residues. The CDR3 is CASSETSRTEAFF. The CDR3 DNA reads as TGCGCCAGCAGTGAGACATCAAGAACTGAAGCTTTCTTT.

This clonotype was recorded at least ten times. The DNA for the CDR3 is TGTGCCAAGGGCAGGGGGCGCGGGACCGGGGAGCTGTTTTTT. Translation gives CAKGRGRGTGELFF. The rearrangement links TRBV2 to TRBJ2-2; TRBD1 matches 8 bases. The CDR3 loop spans 14 amino acids. Germline V gene sequence: CDR1 SNHLY, CDR2 FYNNEI. Trimming cost V 10 bases and J 5 bases; bases outside gene matches: 9.

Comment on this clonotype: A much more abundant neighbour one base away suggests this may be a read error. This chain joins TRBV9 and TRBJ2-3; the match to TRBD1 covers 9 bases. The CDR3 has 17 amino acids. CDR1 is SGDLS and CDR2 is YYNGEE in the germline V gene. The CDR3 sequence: CAGSAQGAPRSTDTQYF. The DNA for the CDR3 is TGTGCCGGCAGCGCACAGGGGGCGCCTCGAAGCACAGATACGCAGTATTTT.

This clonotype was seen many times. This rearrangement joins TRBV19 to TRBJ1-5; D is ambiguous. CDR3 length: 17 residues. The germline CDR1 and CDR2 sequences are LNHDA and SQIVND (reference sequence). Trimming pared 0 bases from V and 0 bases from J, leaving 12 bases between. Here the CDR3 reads CASSIEGSRFSNQPQHF. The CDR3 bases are TGTGCCAGTAGTATAGAAGGATCCAGGTTTAGCAATCAGCCCCAGCATTTT.